One T cell receptor beta chain is described in this entry. V lost 5 bases, J lost 1 base, and 21 bases lay in between. From germline, CDR1 is SGHRS and CDR2 YFSETQ. CDR3 length: 17 residues. Seattle patient enrollment occurred during active infection, with longitudinal follow-up thereafter. This sample was included in a study of blood T cell repertoires in COVID-19. For the study at large: Samples of COVID-19 (acute and convalescent) were obtained from the United States, Italy and Spain. PBMCs, B-cell-depleted T cells, or T cells were the source of the cDNA or gDNA that made up the material.

In the original analysis: It was from reference gene primer amplification that nucleated cell counts were estimated. This table comes from immunoSEQ multiplex PCR, and its TCRdb copy is limited to in-frame clones, with some not included. The DNA gave D and trimming, while V, J and clone size come from that table. The table includes 250,000 to 350,000 clones, approximately 90% detected once. Sequenced sample: peripheral blood. The rearrangement uses TRBV5-1 and TRBJ1-1, with a possible D match to TRBD1 (5 bases). The sequence was obtained from a woman between 25 and 40 years old with COVID-19, enrolled during active disease. The CDR3 sequence is CASRLRAGTDKNTEAFF. CDR3 DNA: TGCGCCAGCAGGCTCCGGGCCGGGACTGACAAGAACACTGAAGCTTTCTTT.